One T cell receptor beta chain is described in this entry. The antigen remains unidentified. These data come from a study of T cells in Graves' hyperthyroidism and ophthalmopathy. As for the study in general: Peripheral blood draws took place at initial diagnosis, ahead of any treatment. Overall study findings and caveats: Most expanded thyroid clonotypes above 0.001 also appeared in blood. Ophthalmopathy and stable hyperthyroidism were separated by a 13 V-J model.

TCR beta CDR3 regions were amplified from RNA transcripts. First-round RT-PCR targeting the TCR CDR3 was performed with the HTBI primer set. TCRdb independently ran MiXCR on the multiplex PCR reads; one entry per CDR3 protein. This sample carries around 700,000 distinct CDR3 sequences, 15% to 20% of them seen once, and the ten largest clones take about a sixth. Criteria for exclusion of patients were uncontrolled infection, other autoimmune disease, pregnancy or lactation. Per germline, CDR1 SGHDT and CDR2 YYEEEE. V shed 3 bases and J 7 bases; nucleotides not matched to a gene: 9. The CDR3 is made up of 16 amino acids.

The receptor comes from a woman between 45 and 60 years old with Graves' hyperthyroidism that later progressed to Graves' ophthalmopathy. The rearrangement joins TRBV5-6 to TRBJ1-4; 10 bases align to TRBD1. Material for sequencing was blood. CDR3 sequence (DNA): TGTGCCAGCAGCTCGATCCCCCGGGACAGGGGTGAAAAACTGTTTTTT. Protein sequence: CASSSIPRDRGEKLFF. Using reference TRBV5-6 and TRBJ1-4 for the parts outside the CDR3, the full variable domain is DAGVTQSPTHLIKTRGQQVTLRCSPKSGHDTVSWYQQALGQGPQFIFQYYEEEERQRGNFPDRFSGHQFPNYSSELNVNALLLGDSALYLCASSSIPRDRGEKLFFGSGTQLSVL.